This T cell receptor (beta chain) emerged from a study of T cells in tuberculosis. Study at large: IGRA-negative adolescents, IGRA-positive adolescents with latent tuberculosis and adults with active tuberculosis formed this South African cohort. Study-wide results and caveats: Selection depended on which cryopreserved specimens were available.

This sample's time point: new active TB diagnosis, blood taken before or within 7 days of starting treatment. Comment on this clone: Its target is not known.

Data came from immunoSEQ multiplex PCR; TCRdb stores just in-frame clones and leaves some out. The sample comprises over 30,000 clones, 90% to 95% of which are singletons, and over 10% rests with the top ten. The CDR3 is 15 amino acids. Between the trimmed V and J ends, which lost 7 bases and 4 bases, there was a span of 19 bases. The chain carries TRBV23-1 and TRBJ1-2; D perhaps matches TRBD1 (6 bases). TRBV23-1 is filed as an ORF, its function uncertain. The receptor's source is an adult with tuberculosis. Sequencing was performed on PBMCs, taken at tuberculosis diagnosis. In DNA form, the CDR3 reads TGCGCCAGCACACGGACCTCGACAGGCACCTATGGCTACACCTTC. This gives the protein CASTRTSTGTYGYTF.